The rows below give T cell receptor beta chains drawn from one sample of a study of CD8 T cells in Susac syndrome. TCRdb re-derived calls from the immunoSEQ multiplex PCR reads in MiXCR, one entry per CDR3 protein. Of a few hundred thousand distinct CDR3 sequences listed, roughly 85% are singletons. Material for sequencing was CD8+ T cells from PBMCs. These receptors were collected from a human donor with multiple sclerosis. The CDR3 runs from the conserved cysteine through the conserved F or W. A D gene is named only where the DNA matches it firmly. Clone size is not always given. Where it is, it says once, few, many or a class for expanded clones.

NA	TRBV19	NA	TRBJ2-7	CASSVGQFFSYEQYF	TGTGCCAGTAGTGTCGGGCAGTTTTTCTCCTACGAGCAGTACTTC
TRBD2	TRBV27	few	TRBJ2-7	CASSLSRGLASHEQYF	TGTGCCAGCAGTTTATCGAGAGGACTAGCCTCACATGAGCAGTACTTC
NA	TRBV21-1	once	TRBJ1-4	CASGQGREKLFF	TGTGCCAGCGGACAGGGCCGGGAAAAACTGTTTTTT
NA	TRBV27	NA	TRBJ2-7	CASSLGTRYEQYF	TGTGCCAGCAGTCTTGGGACGCGCTACGAGCAGTACTTC
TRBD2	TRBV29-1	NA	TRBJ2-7	CSVAGGRTYEQYF	TGCAGCGTTGCGGGGGGGAGGACCTACGAGCAGTACTTC
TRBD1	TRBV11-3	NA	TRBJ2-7	CASSLATGAFYEQYF	TGTGCCAGCAGCTTGGCGACAGGGGCTTTCTACGAGCAGTACTTC
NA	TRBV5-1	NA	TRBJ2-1	CASSLSVPLNEQFF	TGCGCCAGCAGCTTGTCAGTGCCTCTGAATGAGCAGTTCTTC
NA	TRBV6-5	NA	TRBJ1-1	CASSKIRGATEAFF	TGTGCCAGCAGTAAGATTAGGGGAGCCACTGAAGCTTTCTTT
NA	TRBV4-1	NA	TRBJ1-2	CASSHFQGNEGGYTF	TGCGCCAGCAGCCATTTCCAGGGGAACGAAGGTGGCTACACCTTC
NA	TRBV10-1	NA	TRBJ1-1	CASSPGRTTEAFF	TGCGCCAGCAGTCCCGGGAGAACGACTGAAGCTTTCTTT
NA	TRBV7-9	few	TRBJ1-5	CASSLGGRPQHF	TGTGCCAGCAGCTTAGGGGGTCGTCCCCAGCATTTT
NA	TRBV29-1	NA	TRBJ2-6	CSVVSQGTSGANVLTF	TGCAGCGTTGTTTCCCAGGGAACTTCTGGGGCCAACGTCCTGACTTTC
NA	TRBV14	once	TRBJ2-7	CASSHYREDEQYF	TGTGCCAGCAGCCACTACAGGGAGGACGAGCAGTACTTC
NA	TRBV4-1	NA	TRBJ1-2	CASSPSSRESNYGYTF	TGCGCCAGCAGCCCTTCAAGTAGGGAGTCAAACTATGGCTACACCTTC
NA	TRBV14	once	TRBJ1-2	CASSLGPWYGYTF	TGTGCCAGCAGCCTGGGACCTTGGTATGGCTACACCTTC
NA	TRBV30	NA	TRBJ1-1	CAWTLNTEAFF	TGTGCCTGGACTTTGAACACTGAAGCTTTCTTT
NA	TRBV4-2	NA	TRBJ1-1	CASSQGPRATEAFF	TGTGCCAGCAGCCAAGGTCCGCGGGCCACTGAAGCTTTCTTT
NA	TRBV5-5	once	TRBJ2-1	CASRGEPGINEQFF	TGTGCCAGCAGGGGTGAGCCGGGTATTAATGAGCAGTTCTTC
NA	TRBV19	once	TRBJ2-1	CASSIGVANEQFF	TGTGCCAGTAGTATTGGTGTTGCCAATGAGCAGTTCTTC
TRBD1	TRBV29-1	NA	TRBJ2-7	CSVAPWPGGADEQYF	TGCAGCGTGGCCCCCTGGCCAGGGGGCGCGGACGAGCAGTACTTC
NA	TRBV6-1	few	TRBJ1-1	CASSPQANTEAFF	TGTGCCAGCAGTCCACAGGCGAACACTGAAGCTTTCTTT
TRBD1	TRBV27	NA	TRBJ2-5	CASRITGGQETQYF	TGTGCCAGCAGAATCACAGGGGGCCAAGAGACCCAGTACTTC
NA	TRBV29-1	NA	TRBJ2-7	CSVLVGAEQYF	TGCAGCGTCCTTGTGGGGGCCGAGCAGTACTTC
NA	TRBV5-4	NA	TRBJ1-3	CASSPDLASGNTIYF	TGTGCCAGCAGCCCCGATCTGGCCTCTGGAAACACCATATATTTT
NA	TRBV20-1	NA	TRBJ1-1	CSVGPIGTEAFF	TGCAGTGTGGGCCCGATAGGGACTGAAGCTTTCTTT
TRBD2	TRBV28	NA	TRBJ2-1	CASLSSGTSGINEQFF	TGTGCCAGCTTATCCTCCGGGACTAGCGGGATAAATGAGCAGTTCTTC
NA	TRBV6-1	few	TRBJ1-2	CASDGVYGYTF	TGTGCCAGCGACGGCGTCTATGGCTACACCTTC
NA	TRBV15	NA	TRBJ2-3	CATSRDLGNTDTQYF	TGTGCCACCAGCAGAGATTTGGGGAACACAGATACGCAGTATTTT
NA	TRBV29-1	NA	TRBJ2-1	CSVAPADSSYNEQFF	TGCAGCGTTGCACCAGCGGACAGCTCCTACAATGAGCAGTTCTTC
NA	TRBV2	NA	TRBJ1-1	CASIPPNTEAFF	TGTGCCAGCATCCCCCCGAACACTGAAGCTTTCTTT
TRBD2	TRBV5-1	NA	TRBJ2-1	CASSLDGLAGYNEQFF	TGCGCCAGCAGCTTGGATGGACTAGCGGGTTACAATGAGCAGTTCTTC
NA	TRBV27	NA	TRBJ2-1	CASSFGGRDPYNEQFF	TGTGCCAGCAGTTTCGGGGGCAGGGATCCCTACAATGAGCAGTTCTTC
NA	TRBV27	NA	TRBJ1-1	CASSWDDRDTEAFF	TGTGCCAGCAGTTGGGACGACCGCGACACTGAAGCTTTCTTT
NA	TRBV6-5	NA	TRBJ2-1	CASGPGTNHEQFF	TGTGCCAGCGGCCCCGGGACAAATCACGAGCAGTTCTTC
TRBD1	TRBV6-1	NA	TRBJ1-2	CASSEGTGSLKGYGYTF	TGTGCCAGCAGTGAAGGGACAGGATCTCTGAAGGGCTATGGCTACACCTTC
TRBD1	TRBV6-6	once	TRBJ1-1	CASFQGANTEAFF	TGTGCCAGTTTCCAGGGGGCAAACACTGAAGCTTTCTTT
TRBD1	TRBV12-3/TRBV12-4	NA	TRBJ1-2	CASSFSPGGNGYTF	TGTGCCAGCAGTTTTTCTCCAGGGGGCAATGGCTACACCTTC
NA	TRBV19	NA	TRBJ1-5	CASSIWGGPQPQHF	TGTGCCAGTAGTATCTGGGGGGGGCCTCAGCCCCAGCATTTT
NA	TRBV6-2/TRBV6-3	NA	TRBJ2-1	CASSYPRREVSYNEQFF	TGTGCCAGCAGTTACCCCCGCAGGGAAGTGTCGTACAATGAGCAGTTCTTC
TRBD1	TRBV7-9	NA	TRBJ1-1	CASSPTETGKEYTEAFF	TGTGCCAGCAGCCCAACCGAGACAGGGAAAGAGTACACTGAAGCTTTCTTT
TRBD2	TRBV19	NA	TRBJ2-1	CASSNGTSGPNNEQFF	TGTGCCAGTAGTAACGGGACTAGCGGACCAAACAATGAGCAGTTCTTC
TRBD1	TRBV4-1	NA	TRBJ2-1	CASSPTGVINEQFF	TGCGCCAGCAGCCCAACAGGGGTTATCAATGAGCAGTTCTTC
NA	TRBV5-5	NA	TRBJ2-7	CASSLTQPAYEQYF	TGTGCCAGCAGCTTGACCCAGCCCGCCTACGAGCAGTACTTC
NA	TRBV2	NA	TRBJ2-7	CASSEAFGGTGEQYF	TGTGCCAGCAGTGAAGCATTCGGGGGCACGGGGGAGCAGTACTTC
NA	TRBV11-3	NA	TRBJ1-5	CASSHRGGNQPQHF	TGTGCCAGCAGCCACCGGGGTGGCAATCAGCCCCAGCATTTT
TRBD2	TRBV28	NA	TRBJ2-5	CASSIAGGQKETQYF	TGTGCCAGCAGCATAGCGGGAGGCCAGAAAGAGACCCAGTACTTC
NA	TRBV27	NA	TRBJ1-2	CASSFRTDTYGYTF	TGTGCCAGCAGTTTCAGGACAGATACTTATGGCTACACCTTC
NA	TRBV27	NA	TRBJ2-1	CASSLSWWNEQFF	TGTGCCAGCAGTTTATCGTGGTGGAATGAGCAGTTCTTC
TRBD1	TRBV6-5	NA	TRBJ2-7	CASSPGQGAEQYF	TGTGCCAGCAGTCCCGGACAGGGGGCCGAGCAGTACTTC
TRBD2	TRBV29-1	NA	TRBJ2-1	CSVDFQGTSVDEQFF	TGCAGCGTGGATTTTCAGGGGACTAGCGTAGATGAGCAGTTCTTC
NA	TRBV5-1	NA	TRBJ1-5	CASSDGWNQPQHF	TGCGCCAGCAGCGATGGTTGGAATCAGCCCCAGCATTTT
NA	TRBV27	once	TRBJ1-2	CASSFSPPRFYGYTF	TGTGCCAGCAGTTTCAGCCCCCCGCGTTTCTATGGCTACACCTTC
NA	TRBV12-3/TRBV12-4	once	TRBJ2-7	CASSSGYENSYEQYF	TGTGCCAGCAGTTCCGGCTACGAAAACTCCTACGAGCAGTACTTC